The rows below give T cell receptor beta chains drawn from one sample of a study of blood T cell repertoires in COVID-19. TCRdb keeps only in-frame clones here, not all; method: immunoSEQ multiplex PCR. The sample holds about 75,000 clones, more than 65% seen once. The specimen sequenced was peripheral blood. Source of these receptors: a woman aged 80 or older with active or convalescent COVID-19. Both conserved end residues are trimmed from each CDR3. Fields, in order: CDR3 protein, V gene, J gene.

cdr3_aa: ASKTTDNTETF
v_call: TRBV19
j_call: TRBJ1-1

cdr3_aa: ASSEQGSSGNTIY
v_call: TRBV7-3
j_call: TRBJ1-3

cdr3_aa: ASSPGLGGVETQY
v_call: TRBV11-3
j_call: TRBJ2-5

cdr3_aa: ASRETGSSYEQY
v_call: TRBV10-2
j_call: TRBJ2-7

cdr3_aa: AINRDRLLEQY
v_call: TRBV6-5
j_call: TRBJ2-7

cdr3_aa: ASSVERGPYEQY
v_call: TRBV2
j_call: TRBJ2-7

cdr3_aa: ASSILGGSDEQY
v_call: TRBV19
j_call: TRBJ2-7

cdr3_aa: ASSAGLAGDVEQF
v_call: TRBV9
j_call: TRBJ2-1

cdr3_aa: AWGRGQGDADTQY
v_call: TRBV30
j_call: TRBJ2-3

cdr3_aa: ASSLLADYNEQF
v_call: TRBV27
j_call: TRBJ2-1

cdr3_aa: ASSLMSGTGKVGYT
v_call: TRBV27
j_call: TRBJ1-2

cdr3_aa: ASSLGSIRDEQF
v_call: TRBV5-6
j_call: TRBJ2-1

cdr3_aa: ASNHQGNEQF
v_call: TRBV10-1
j_call: TRBJ2-1

cdr3_aa: ASKTDSSYNEQF
v_call: TRBV28
j_call: TRBJ2-1